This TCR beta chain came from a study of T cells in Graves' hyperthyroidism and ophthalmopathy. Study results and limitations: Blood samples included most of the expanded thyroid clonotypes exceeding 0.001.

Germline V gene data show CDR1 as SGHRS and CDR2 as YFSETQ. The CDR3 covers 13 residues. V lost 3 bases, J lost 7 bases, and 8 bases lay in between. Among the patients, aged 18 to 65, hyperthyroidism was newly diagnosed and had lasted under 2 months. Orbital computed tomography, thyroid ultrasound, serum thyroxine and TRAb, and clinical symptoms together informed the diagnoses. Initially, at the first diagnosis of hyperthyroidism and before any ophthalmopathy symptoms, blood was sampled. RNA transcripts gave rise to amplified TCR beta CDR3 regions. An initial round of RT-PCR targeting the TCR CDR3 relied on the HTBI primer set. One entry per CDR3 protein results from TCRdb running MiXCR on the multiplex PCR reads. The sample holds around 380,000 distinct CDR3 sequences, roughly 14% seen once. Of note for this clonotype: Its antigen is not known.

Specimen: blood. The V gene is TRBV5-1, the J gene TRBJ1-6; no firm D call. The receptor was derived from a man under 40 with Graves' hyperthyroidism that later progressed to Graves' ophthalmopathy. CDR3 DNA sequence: TGCGCCAGCAGCTCGGCCTGGAATTCACCCCTCCACTTT. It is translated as CASSSAWNSPLHF.